This paragraph covers one TCR beta chain sequence. Antigen specificity is unknown. Germline V gene lookup returns CDR1 KGHSH and CDR2 LQKENI. With 3 bases clipped from V and 6 bases from J, the junction kept 5 bases outside the gene matches. The CDR3 is 14 residues long. This entry comes from a study of graft-versus-host responses after intestinal transplantation. Using immunoSEQ multiplex PCR, the repertoire was profiled, and TCRdb retains in-frame clones only, with some absent. The sample lists some 81,000 clones, roughly 89% occurring once. The chain links TRBV18 to TRBJ1-2, with 9 positions matching TRBD1. The specimen was unstimulated CD4+ T cells sorted from spleen or lymph node cells, collected before intestinal transplant. The clonotype was recovered from a human donor who received an intestinal transplant. CDR3 DNA sequence: TGTGCCAGCTCACCGACAGGGGGAATGGATGGCTACACCTTC. Amino acid sequence: CASSPTGGMDGYTF.